These 15 T cell receptor beta chains came from one sample sequenced in a study of T cell responses to AZD1222 COVID-19 vaccine. TCRdb keeps only in-frame clones here, not all; method: immunoSEQ multiplex PCR. The table records some 110,000 clones, more than 75% of them present only once. Sequenced material: peripheral blood, taken 28 days after the second dose of the MenACWY control vaccine. Receptors originate from an adult who received the MenACWY meningococcal vaccine as a control.

The chain is built from TRBV30 and TRBJ2-7; D may be TRBD1 (7 bases). The CDR3 has 12 residues. Germline values: CDR1 GTSNPN, CDR2 SVGIG (reference sequence). The V and J ends lost 4 bases and 6 bases respectively, with 13 bases between them. The CDR3: CAWMGQGGEQYF. As DNA, the CDR3 is TGTGCCTGGATGGGGCAGGGGGGCGAGCAGTACTTC.

V usage is TRBV5-1 and J usage is TRBJ1-4; D ambiguous. This CDR3 contains 14 residues. V was trimmed by 0 bases and J by 5 bases, leaving 8 bases between them. CDR1 and CDR2 from the germline V gene are SGHRS and YFSETQ. In nucleotides, the CDR3 is TGCGCCAGCAGCTTGGGGCATGGGAATGAAAAACTGTTTTTT. Amino acid sequence: CASSLGHGNEKLFF.

This chain links TRBV28 with TRBJ2-7; the match to TRBD1 covers 8 bases. Trimming at V came to 6 bases and at J to 3 bases, leaving 4 bases not matched to a gene. The germline V gene has CDR1 MDHEN and CDR2 SYDVKM. The CDR3 runs to 13 residues. Here the CDR3 DNA reads TGTGCCAGCAGGAGACAGGGGCACTACGAGCAGTACTTC. Its translation: CASRRQGHYEQYF.

The chain couples TRBV3-1 (or the pseudogene TRBV3-2) to TRBJ2-7; D is possibly TRBD1 (5 bases). The ends were cut back, 2 bases at V and 2 bases at J, with 7 bases in the middle. Germline CDR1 LGHDT, CDR2 YNNKEL (reference sequence). CDR3 length equals 13 residues. This chain's CDR3 is CASSQPGTYEQYF. For the CDR3, the DNA is TGTGCCAGCAGCCAACCAGGGACCTACGAGCAGTACTTC.

This CDR3 reads CASRRGSYRDSGNTIYF. In nucleotides, the CDR3 is TGTGCCAGTAGAAGGGGCAGCTACCGCGATTCTGGAAACACCATATATTTT. The chain joins TRBV19 to TRBJ1-3; weak D call: TRBD1 (5 bases). V lost 6 bases to trimming and J lost 1 base, with 19 bases between them. This CDR3 has 17 residues. The germline V gene encodes CDR1 LNHDA and CDR2 SQIVND (reference sequence).

The chain carries TRBV28 and TRBJ2-5; a possible D gene is TRBD1 (5 bases). This CDR3 has 13 amino acids. V was shortened by 5 bases and J by 3 bases, with 10 bases between the two germline ends. Germline V lookup: CDR1 MDHEN, CDR2 SYDVKM. In nucleotides, the CDR3 is TGTGCCAGCAGTACAGGAAAAAAAGAGACCCAGTACTTC. The encoded protein is CASSTGKKETQYF. Full variable domain (missing parts from reference TRBV28 and TRBJ2-5): DVKVTQSSRYLVKRTGEKVFLECVQDMDHENMFWYRQDPGLGLRLIYFSYDVKMKEKGDIPEGYSVSREKKERFSLILESASTNQTSMYLCASSTGKKETQYFGPGTRLLVL.

The rearrangement uses TRBV7-9 and TRBJ1-1; D is perhaps TRBD1 (5 bases). The CDR3 has 14 residues. Germline CDR1 reads SEHNR; CDR2 reads FQNEAQ (reference sequence). The V and J ends lost 2 bases and 5 bases respectively, with 12 bases between them. In nucleotides, the CDR3 is TGTGCCAGCAGCTTAATACCAGGGTCGACTGAAGCTTTCTTT. Amino acids: CASSLIPGSTEAFF.

The rearrangement links TRBV5-1 to TRBJ1-1; no definite D call. The V gene lost 0 bases and the J gene lost 8 bases, with 14 bases spanning the gap. Germline values: CDR1 SGHRS, CDR2 YFSETQ. The CDR3 covers 14 residues. The CDR3 DNA is TGCGCCAGCAGCTTGGCGACTCGACTGCAGGAAGCTTTCTTT. Amino acid sequence: CASSLATRLQEAFF.

This clone was found once. The rearrangement uses TRBV10-2 and TRBJ1-2; D perhaps matches TRBD1 (6 bases). This CDR3 region has 15 residues. V lost 1 base and J lost 5, with 14 bases in between. Germline CDR1 and CDR2: WSHSY and SAAADI. DNA of the CDR3: TGCGCCAGCAGTGAGTTAGGGGGGTCGGGATATGGCTACACCTTC. Translating gives CASSELGGSGYGYTF.

This chain uses TRBV7-2 with TRBJ2-2, with D uncertain. Trimming shortened V by 5 bases and J by 1 base, and 8 bases separated the two germline ends. CDR1 is SGHTA, CDR2 FQGNSA, per germline. The CDR3 is 14 residues long. The CDR3 is CASSRVGNTGELFF. CDR3 bases: TGTGCCAGCAGCCGGGTAGGGAACACCGGGGAGCTGTTTTTT.

The J gene is TRBJ1-1, the V gene TRBV10-3; D gene uncertain. The ends were cut back, 4 bases at V and 4 bases at J, with 16 bases in the middle. CDR1 ENHRY and CDR2 SYGVKD come from the germline V gene. This CDR3 region has 15 residues. The CDR3 is CAISAAADGRTEAFF. Written as DNA, the CDR3 is TGTGCCATCAGTGCTGCAGCGGACGGACGCACTGAAGCTTTCTTT.

The chain uses TRBV6-5 and TRBJ2-7; D is perhaps TRBD2 (6 bases). Between the trimmed V and J ends, which lost 2 bases and 4 bases, there was a span of 12 bases. The CDR3 extends over 14 amino acids. Germline assignment: CDR1 MNHEY and CDR2 SVGAGI. The CDR3 region has the DNA TGTGCCAGCAGTTACGGGGTGGGGGGTTACGAGCAGTACTTC. This gives the protein CASSYGVGGYEQYF.

The V gene is TRBV2, the J gene TRBJ1-2; 7 nucleotides line up with TRBD1. The length of the CDR3 is 13 residues. J was trimmed by 4 bases and V by 3 bases; bases with no gene match: 2. Looked up from germline, CDR1 is SNHLY and CDR2 is FYNNEI. The CDR3 is CASSDDRVYGYTF. CDR3 coding DNA: TGTGCCAGCAGTGATGACAGGGTCTATGGCTACACCTTC.

This clone appeared a few times. The J gene is TRBJ2-2, the V gene TRBV28; 7 bases agree with TRBD2. The CDR3 sequence is 15 residues long. From germline, CDR1 is MDHEN and CDR2 SYDVKM. V was pared by 2 bases and J by 3 bases, with 3 bases of the junction left unmatched. This chain's CDR3 is CASSLRTRDTGELFF. The CDR3, as DNA: TGTGCCAGCAGTTTAAGGACTAGGGACACCGGGGAGCTGTTTTTT. Using reference TRBV28 and TRBJ2-2 for the parts outside the CDR3, the full variable domain is DVKVTQSSRYLVKRTGEKVFLECVQDMDHENMFWYRQDPGLGLRLIYFSYDVKMKEKGDIPEGYSVSREKKERFSLILESASTNQTSMYLCASSLRTRDTGELFFGEGSRLTVL.

The CDR3 spells CASSPPRGTGSYEQYF. CDR3 nucleotides: TGTGCCAGCTCACCTCCTCGGGGGACAGGCTCCTACGAGCAGTACTTC. The chain is built from TRBV18 and TRBJ2-7; 8 positions match TRBD1. This CDR3 has 16 amino acids. Trimming at V came to 3 bases and at J to 0 bases, leaving 7 bases not matched to a gene. Per germline, CDR1 KGHSH and CDR2 LQKENI.